Reported below is one T cell receptor beta chain. The antigen it recognizes is unknown. It has no much larger one-base neighbor in the sample; base qualities were not kept. Looking up the germline V gene yields CDR1 ENHRY and CDR2 SYGVKD. Deletion took 3 bases off V and 6 bases off J, with a span of 14 bases between the germline ends. The CDR3 spans 14 residues, from the cysteine through the phenylalanine. CDR3 DNA is the only sequence kept; it has 42 bases, read in frame from the first base. Genomic DNA was used as template for profiling of TCR beta VDJ combinations and CDR3 sequences. An Illumina HiSeq 2000 was the platform used for TCR repertoire sequencing. In the paper's pipeline: TRBV/TRBJ rearrangement plots, CDR3 size and DJ length profiles, and Simpson's diversity index were used to assess repertoires. Whichever DNA sequence was most abundant in the deep sequencing data was defined as the immunodominant clone. CDR3 amino acid sequences were checked for sharing between subjects and were compared against published repertoires and the VDJdb database. TCRdb reran the public reads through fastp at Q25 and MiXCR, keeping productive beta chains. Here each entry gathers all rows of one CDR3 protein and keeps the most common genes and DNA. V and J calls and clone size were set by TCRdb, not the authors. For this sample the table gives 150,000 to 200,000 distinct CDR3 sequences, of which around 48% were detected only once. The ten largest clones capture approximately 3% of the sample.

The patients picked for sequencing were ones in whom flow cytometry had shown an expansion of CD8+CD57+ cells. All patients had severe acquired aplastic anemia diagnosed by International Study of Aplastic Anemia and Agranulocytosis and Camitta criteria. No patient had received any therapy when blood was sampled. In this study, sorted CD4+ and CD8+ T cells from the blood of healthy subjects and of severe aplastic anemia patients had their TCR repertoires deep-sequenced. In the USA, patient enrollment took place under clinicaltrials.gov protocols 00001620, 01623167, 00001397, 00071045, 00081523 and 00961064. Ficoll-Paque density gradient centrifugation was used to isolate peripheral blood mononuclear cells. Before DNA extraction, CD4+ and CD8+ T cells were sorted with FACS or magnetic beads. This sample was taken from a study of CD8+CD57+ T cells in acquired aplastic anemia (dated 2018 in TCRdb). Describing the broader study: On average, sorted CD4+ and CD8+ cells yielded around 3.5 ug of extracted DNA, with a range of about 0.18 to 27.4 ug. A CD8+CD57+ expansion meant a frequency higher than the mean frequency seen in healthy subjects. Broader findings and caveats from the paper: Patients and healthy controls showed no significant difference in CD8+ Simpson's diversity (P=0.060). Twenty-nine CD8+ CDR3 sequences were found in both patients and controls but appeared to be highly expressed in patients and within the immunodominant clones of the patients.

The sequenced material came from sorted CD4+, CD8+, or CD8+CD57+ T cells (not recorded which) from PBMCs. The V and J segments used are TRBV10-3 and TRBJ1-2; no D gene can be assigned with confidence. This TCR was sampled from a human donor with aplastic anemia. The nucleotide sequence is given as TGTGCCATCAGTGACAACCCCCTCGTCGATGGCTACACCTTC. Its translation reads: CAISDNPLVDGYTF.